Sequencing of this TCR beta chain was carried out in a study of blood T cell repertoires in COVID-19. Study details: Sites in the United States, Italy and Spain provided acute and convalescent COVID-19 samples. T cells, B-cell-depleted T cells, or PBMCs provided the cDNA or gDNA that served as material.

Methods used by the authors: Cell counts per sample came from amplifying reference gene primers. Profiling relied on immunoSEQ multiplex PCR, and the TCRdb table lists in-frame clones only, not all of them. V and J calls and clone size come straight from that table; D and trimming were deduced from the DNA. In the table there are more than 85,000 clones, approximately 87% of which are singletons. Comments on this clone: At one end the junction does not follow the germline gene, possibly because of a read error.

In germline, CDR1 is SGHVS, CDR2 FNYEAQ. The CDR3 has 16 amino acids. The sequence derives from an older woman with acute or convalescent COVID-19. The material sequenced was peripheral blood. The chain recombines TRBV7-6 with TRBJ2-5; D is unresolved. The CDR3 DNA sequence: TGTGCCAGCAGTTCACTAAACCCAAGCGACCAAGGGACCCAGTACTTC. It yields the protein CASSSLNPSDQGTQYF.